Listed below are T cell receptor beta chains from one sample, sequenced in a study of shared clonotypes between healthy human individuals. Using immunoSEQ multiplex PCR, the repertoire was profiled, and TCRdb retains in-frame clones only, with some absent. The repertoire holds 2 million to 2.5 million clones, approximately 95% seen once, with 0.35% to 0.45% in the top ten. Sequenced input: naive CD4+ T cells from PBMCs. These receptors all stem from a man aged 18 to 35 in good health. Some clones in this sample may be carry-over from other donors' samples. The CDR3 runs from the conserved cysteine through the conserved F or W. Fields, in order: clone size, V gene, J gene, D gene, CDR3 DNA, CDR3 protein. The D gene is left open where the match is weak. Some rows have no size entry. The others give once, few or many, or a class for an expanded clone.

NA	TRBV6-1	TRBJ1-5	NA	TGTGCCAGCAGTGAAACTGGCAATCAGCCCCAGCATTTT	CASSETGNQPQHF
once	TRBV12-5	TRBJ2-1	TRBD2	TGTGCTAGTGGTTGGGGAGGGAAGGCCCATGAGCAGTTCTTC	CASGWGGKAHEQFF
NA	TRBV5-4	TRBJ2-3	NA	TGTGCCAGCAGCTTGGGGAGCGTGAGCACAGATACGCAGTATTTT	CASSLGSVSTDTQYF
NA	TRBV27	TRBJ1-1	TRBD1	TGTGCCAGCAGTCAGGGGGGACAGATGAACACTGAAGCTTTCTTT	CASSQGGQMNTEAFF
NA	TRBV28	TRBJ2-7	NA	TGTGCCAGCAGTTCGAAACCGGGCGGGGTCTCCTACGAGCAGTACTTC	CASSSKPGGVSYEQYF
NA	TRBV27	TRBJ1-4	NA	TGTGCCAGCGGCACAGGGTTTATTAATGAAAAACTGTTTTTT	CASGTGFINEKLFF
NA	TRBV5-5	TRBJ1-5	NA	TGTGCCAGCAGCTTGATTGGGGGCAATCAGCCCCAGCATTTT	CASSLIGGNQPQHF
NA	TRBV7-2	TRBJ2-2	NA	TGTGCCAGCCTCTTGGGTGCAGGGTACACCGGGGAGCTGTTTTTT	CASLLGAGYTGELFF
NA	TRBV19	TRBJ1-5	NA	TGTGCCAGTAGTATCGGGGGTCAGCCCCAGCATTTT	CASSIGGQPQHF
NA	TRBV10-3	TRBJ2-3	TRBD2	TGTGCCATTGCAGGGACTAGCGGGAGTATTGATACGCAGTATTTT	CAIAGTSGSIDTQYF
NA	TRBV29-1	TRBJ1-1	TRBD1	TGCAGCGTCTACAGGGGATCGCGCACTGAAGCTTTCTTT	CSVYRGSRTEAFF
NA	TRBV6-5	TRBJ2-3	TRBD2	TGTGCCAGCAGCGTGGCGACGGGAGGGCCAAATACGCAGTATTTT	CASSVATGGPNTQYF
NA	TRBV4-3	TRBJ2-2	TRBD2	TGCGCCAGCAGCCAAGATGGACTAGCGGGAGGGTTATCGAGGGAGCTGTTTTTT	CASSQDGLAGGLSRELFF
NA	TRBV29-1	TRBJ1-2	TRBD1	TGCAGCGGTAGAACAGGGGGCGAAAACTATGGCTACACCTTC	CSGRTGGENYGYTF
once	TRBV28	TRBJ2-7	NA	TGTGCCAGCGGGGCGCTCGGATTCGAGCAGTACTTC	CASGALGFEQYF
NA	TRBV29-1	TRBJ2-4	TRBD1	TGCAGCGTGGCCGAACCGGGACAGGGGCTTATTCAGTACTTC	CSVAEPGQGLIQYF
NA	TRBV28	TRBJ2-7	TRBD2	TGTGCCAGCAGTTTAGCTTGGCGGGAGGTTAGCGAGCAGTACTTC	CASSLAWREVSEQYF
NA	TRBV27	TRBJ2-3	NA	TGTGCCAGAACCCTCGCAGATACGCAGTATTTT	CARTLADTQYF
NA	TRBV28	TRBJ1-1	NA	TGTGCCAGCAGCCTACCGGGGGGGAACACTGAAGCTTTCTTT	CASSLPGGNTEAFF
NA	TRBV29-1	TRBJ2-1	NA	TGCAGCGTTCAATGGTTGAGCAATGAGCAGTTCTTC	CSVQWLSNEQFF
NA	TRBV18	TRBJ1-5	NA	TGTGCCAGCTCACCCACAGGCCCTGGGGGCAATCAGCCCCAGCATTTT	CASSPTGPGGNQPQHF
NA	TRBV5-1	TRBJ1-1	NA	TGCGCCAGCAGCTCACTCAACCGGGACACTGAAGCTTTCTTT	CASSSLNRDTEAFF
NA	TRBV5-5	TRBJ2-1	TRBD1	TGTGCCAGCAGCTTGCAGGGGGCATCCTACAATGAGCAGTTCTTC	CASSLQGASYNEQFF
NA	TRBV20-1	TRBJ2-5	NA	TGCAGTGCTCACCAAGAGACCCAGTACTTC	CSAHQETQYF
NA	TRBV5-4	TRBJ2-1	TRBD1	TGTGCCAGCAGCGGCGGACAGGGAACCTACAATGAGCAGTTCTTC	CASSGGQGTYNEQFF
NA	TRBV11-1	TRBJ2-5	NA	TGTGCCAGCTGCACTGGGGCAGGGAATTTGGAGACCCAGTACTTC	CASCTGAGNLETQYF
NA	TRBV4-1	TRBJ1-5	TRBD1	TGCGCCAGCAGCCAAGGGGACAGGGGATCCTATAGCAATCAGCCCCAGCATTTT	CASSQGDRGSYSNQPQHF
NA	TRBV5-1	TRBJ2-1	TRBD2	TGCGCCAGCAGAACTAGCGGGAGTGCCTACAATGAGCAGTTCTTC	CASRTSGSAYNEQFF
NA	TRBV28	TRBJ1-2	TRBD1	TGTGCCAGCTCCTCCAGGACAGGTCCTATGATCTATGGCTACACCTTC	CASSSRTGPMIYGYTF
NA	TRBV5-4	TRBJ1-1	TRBD1	TGTGCCAGCAGCTACCCCGGGACAGGGGGCACTGAAGCTTTCTTT	CASSYPGTGGTEAFF
NA	TRBV7-2	TRBJ2-1	TRBD2	TGTGCCAGCAGCTTAGGGGGTAGCGGGCACAATGAGCAGTTCTTC	CASSLGGSGHNEQFF
NA	TRBV4-2	TRBJ2-2	TRBD2	TGTGCCAGCAGCCGAGAACTTAGCGGGAGGGCTGGGGAGCTGTTTTTT	CASSRELSGRAGELFF
NA	TRBV29-1	TRBJ2-6	NA	TGCAGCGCTCCAGTAGGAGGGGCCAACGTCCTGACTTTC	CSAPVGGANVLTF
NA	TRBV6-1	TRBJ2-1	NA	TGTGCCAGCAGTGACCTACACAGGGGCACTAGCGGCCCACAGGGGCAGTTCTTC	CASSDLHRGTSGPQGQFF
NA	TRBV19	TRBJ1-1	NA	TGTGCCAGTAGTTCACTCAGCGAGAACACTGAAGCTTTCTTT	CASSSLSENTEAFF
few	TRBV6-5	TRBJ1-2	NA	TGTGCCAGCTTCTTGGGAGGCTATGGCTACACCTTC	CASFLGGYGYTF
NA	TRBV19	TRBJ1-4	NA	TGTGCCAGTAGTATTCAACGGACAGCTAATGAAAAACTGTTTTTT	CASSIQRTANEKLFF
few	TRBV7-3	TRBJ1-1	TRBD1	TGTGCCAGCAGCTTAACGTCGGGGACAGGTGAAGCTTTCTTT	CASSLTSGTGEAFF
NA	TRBV7-9	TRBJ2-7	NA	TGTGCCAGCAGAGAACAGGGAAGCTCCTACGAGCAGTACTTC	CASREQGSSYEQYF
NA	TRBV11-3	TRBJ1-1	NA	TGTGCCAGCAGCTTCCTAGTGAACACTGAAGCTTTCTTT	CASSFLVNTEAFF
NA	TRBV15	TRBJ2-7	TRBD2	TGTGCCACCAGCAGAGATGGATTAGCGGGAGGCAAATCCTACGAGCAGTACTTC	CATSRDGLAGGKSYEQYF
NA	TRBV6-5	TRBJ1-2	NA	TGTGCCAGCAGTTCCCCCGGGACCGCTGGCTACACCTTC	CASSSPGTAGYTF
NA	TRBV9	TRBJ2-3	TRBD1	TGTGCCAGCAGCGTAGCACAGGGGGGAACAGATACGCAGTATTTT	CASSVAQGGTDTQYF
NA	TRBV6-1	TRBJ2-3	TRBD2	TGTGCCAGCAGGCCCGGGACTAGGGGTCGGGATACGCAGTATTTT	CASRPGTRGRDTQYF
NA	TRBV2	TRBJ1-1	TRBD1	TGTGCCAGCAGTCGGACAGGCCACACTGAAGCTTTCTTT	CASSRTGHTEAFF
NA	TRBV13	TRBJ2-7	TRBD2	TGTGCCAGCAGCTACGGACTAGCGCCCAGGGGCGAGCAGTACTTC	CASSYGLAPRGEQYF
NA	TRBV27	TRBJ2-1	TRBD2	TGTGCCAGCAGTTTCCCGGGACTAGCGGGAAAAGTGCAGTTCTTC	CASSFPGLAGKVQFF
NA	TRBV28	TRBJ2-7	NA	TGTGCCAGCAGCTCCCTTAGTTTCAGGGATAAAGGGGAGCAGTACTTC	CASSSLSFRDKGEQYF
NA	TRBV27	TRBJ1-5	NA	TGTGCCAGCAGCCCTACAGGGAGCAATCAGCCCCAGCATTTT	CASSPTGSNQPQHF
NA	TRBV5-1	TRBJ1-2	NA	TGCGCCAGCAGCTTGGTCAGAGCATCCTATGGCTACACCTTC	CASSLVRASYGYTF
NA	TRBV19	TRBJ2-2	NA	TGTGCCACCAGGACAGACACCGGGGAGCTGTTTTTT	CATRTDTGELFF
NA	TRBV30	TRBJ1-4	NA	TGTGCCCAGGGTGCAACTAATGAAAAACTGTTTTTT	CAQGATNEKLFF
NA	TRBV5-1	TRBJ2-1	TRBD2	TGCGCCTCCACTACGGGGCCGGGAGGTCAGAACAATGAGCAGTTCTTC	CASTTGPGGQNNEQFF
once	TRBV28	TRBJ2-7	NA	TGTGCCAGCAGTTTCAGCCAGGGCAGCTACGAGCAGTACTTC	CASSFSQGSYEQYF
NA	TRBV7-8	TRBJ2-1	NA	TGTGCCAGCAGGCGAACGGGTGGTGGGTCCTACAATGAGCAGTTCTTC	CASRRTGGGSYNEQFF
NA	TRBV7-9	TRBJ2-5	NA	TGTGCCAGCAGCTCCGACAGGGAGGAAGAGACCCAGTACTTC	CASSSDREEETQYF
NA	TRBV19	TRBJ1-2	NA	TGTGCCAGTAGTATAGGCACAGGCTTCGGCTACACCTTC	CASSIGTGFGYTF
NA	TRBV25-1	TRBJ2-1	TRBD1	TGTGCCAGCAGGGACGACAGGGGCAGCTCCTACAATGAGCAGTTCTTC	CASRDDRGSSYNEQFF